The clone carrying this TCR beta chain was observed a handful of times. What it binds is not known. TCRdb re-called the 5' RACE reads through MiXCR, storing one row per CDR3 protein. The profile shows over 250,000 distinct CDR3 sequences, roughly 4.3% of them singletons. These data belong to a study of T cells after yellow fever vaccination. About the study: For low cell numbers, libraries were made with SMART-Seq v4 Ultra Low Input.

CDR1 and CDR2 from the germline V gene are PRHDT and FYEKMQ (reference sequence). CDR3 length: 13 amino acids. V lost 4 bases and J lost 4, with 8 bases in between. Overall study findings and caveats: After the booster, over 95% of CD4 and just over 85% of CD8 primary-response clones were re-detected. Highly abundant clonotypes carried over from the bulk population could end up in FACS-sorted repertoires as contaminants.

The sequences come from PBMCs, collected 5 days after the yellow fever booster vaccination. The gene calls are TRBV13 and TRBJ1-5, with no clear D. The source of this sequence is a man between 18 and 35 years old who received the YFV17D yellow fever vaccine. The CDR3 here is CASSSEDNQPQHF. The CDR3 coding sequence is TGTGCCAGCAGCTCTGAGGATAATCAGCCCCAGCATTTT.